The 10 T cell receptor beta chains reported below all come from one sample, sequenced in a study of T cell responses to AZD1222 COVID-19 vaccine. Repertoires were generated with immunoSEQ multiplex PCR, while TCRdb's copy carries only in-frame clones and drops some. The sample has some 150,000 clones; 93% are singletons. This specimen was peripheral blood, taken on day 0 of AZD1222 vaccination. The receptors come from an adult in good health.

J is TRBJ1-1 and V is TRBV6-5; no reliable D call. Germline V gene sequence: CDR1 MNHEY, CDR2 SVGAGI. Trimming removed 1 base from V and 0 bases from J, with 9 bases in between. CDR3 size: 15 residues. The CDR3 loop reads CASSYWAGMNTEAFF. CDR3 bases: TGTGCCAGCAGTTACTGGGCAGGTATGAACACTGAAGCTTTCTTT.

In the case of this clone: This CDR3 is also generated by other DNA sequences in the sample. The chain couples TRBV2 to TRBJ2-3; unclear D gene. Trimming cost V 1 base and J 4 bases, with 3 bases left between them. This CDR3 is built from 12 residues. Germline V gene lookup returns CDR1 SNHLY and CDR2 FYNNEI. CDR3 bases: TGTGCCAGCAGTGAAGGTGCAGATACGCAGTATTTT. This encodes CASSEGADTQYF.

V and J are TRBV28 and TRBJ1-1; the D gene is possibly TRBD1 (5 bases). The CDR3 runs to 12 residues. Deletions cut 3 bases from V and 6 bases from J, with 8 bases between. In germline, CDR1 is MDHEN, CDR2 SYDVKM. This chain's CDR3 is CASSFRGSEAFF. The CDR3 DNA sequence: TGTGCCAGCAGTTTCCGGGGGTCTGAAGCTTTCTTT.

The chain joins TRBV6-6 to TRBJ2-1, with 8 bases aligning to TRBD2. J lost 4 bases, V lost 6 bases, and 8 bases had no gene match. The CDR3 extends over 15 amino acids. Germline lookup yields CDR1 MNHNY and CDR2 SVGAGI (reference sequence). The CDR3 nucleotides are TGTGCCAGCAGCACCACTAGCGGCCATTACAATGAGCAGTTCTTC. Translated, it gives CASSTTSGHYNEQFF.

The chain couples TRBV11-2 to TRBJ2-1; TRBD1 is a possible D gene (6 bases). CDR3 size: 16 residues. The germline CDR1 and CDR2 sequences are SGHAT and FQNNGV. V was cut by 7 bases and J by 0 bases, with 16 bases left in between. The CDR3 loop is CASTPGDWYSYNEQFF. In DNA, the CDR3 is TGTGCCAGCACCCCAGGGGATTGGTACTCCTACAATGAGCAGTTCTTC.

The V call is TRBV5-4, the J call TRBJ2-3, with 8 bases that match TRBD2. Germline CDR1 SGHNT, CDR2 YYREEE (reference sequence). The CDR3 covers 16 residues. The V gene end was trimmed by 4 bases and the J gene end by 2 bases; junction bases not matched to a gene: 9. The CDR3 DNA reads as TGTGCCAGCAGCCTAGGACGGACTAGCTTCACAGATACGCAGTATTTT. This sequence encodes CASSLGRTSFTDTQYF.

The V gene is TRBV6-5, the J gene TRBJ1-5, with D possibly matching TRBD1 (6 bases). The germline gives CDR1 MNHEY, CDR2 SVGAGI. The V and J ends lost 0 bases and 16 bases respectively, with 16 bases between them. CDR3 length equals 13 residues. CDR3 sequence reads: CASSYSDRSAPHF. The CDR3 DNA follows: TGTGCCAGCAGTTACTCAGACAGGTCCGCGCCCCATTTT.

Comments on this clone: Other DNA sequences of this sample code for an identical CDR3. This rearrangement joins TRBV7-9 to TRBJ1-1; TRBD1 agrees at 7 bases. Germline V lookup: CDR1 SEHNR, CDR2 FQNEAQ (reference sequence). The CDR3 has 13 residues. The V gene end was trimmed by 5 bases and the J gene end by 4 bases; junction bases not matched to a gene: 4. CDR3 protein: CASSTSGGTEAFF. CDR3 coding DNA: TGTGCCAGCAGCACCTCAGGGGGCACTGAAGCTTTCTTT. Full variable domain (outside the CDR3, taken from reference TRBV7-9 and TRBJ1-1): DTGVSQNPRHKITKRGQNVTFRCDPISEHNRLYWYRQTLGQGPEFLTYFQNEAQLEKSRLLSDRFSAERPKGSFSTLEIQRTEQGDSAMYLCASSTSGGTEAFFGQGTRLTVV.

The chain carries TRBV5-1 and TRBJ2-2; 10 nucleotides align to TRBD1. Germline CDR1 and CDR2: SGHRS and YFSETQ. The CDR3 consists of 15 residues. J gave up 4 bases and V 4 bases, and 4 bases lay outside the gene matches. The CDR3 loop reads CASSTRTGGTGELFF. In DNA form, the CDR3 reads TGCGCCAGCAGCACCCGGACAGGGGGCACCGGGGAGCTGTTTTTT. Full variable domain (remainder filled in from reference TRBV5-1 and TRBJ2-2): KAGVTQTPRYLIKTRGQQVTLSCSPISGHRSVSWYQQTPGQGLQFLFEYFSETQRNKGNFPGRFSGRQFSNSRSEMNVSTLELGDSALYLCASSTRTGGTGELFFGEGSRLTVL.

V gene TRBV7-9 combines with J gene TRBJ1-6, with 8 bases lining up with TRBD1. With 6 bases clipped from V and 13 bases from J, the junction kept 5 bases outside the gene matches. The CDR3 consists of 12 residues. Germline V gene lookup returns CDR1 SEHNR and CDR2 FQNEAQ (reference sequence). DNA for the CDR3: TGTGCCAGCAGGTTGGGACAGGCCCCCCTCCACTTT. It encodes CASRLGQAPLHF.